A selection of T cell receptor beta chains follows, all from one sample in a study of T-cell reconstitution after alpha-beta-depleted transplantation in children. In TCRdb, the PCR reads were re-called with MiXCR into one record per CDR3 protein. The sample yields about 1,000,000 distinct CDR3 sequences, about 29% seen once. The sequenced sample was PBMCs, mostly from graft donor cells, obtained 360 days after TCRalphabeta/CD19-depleted stem cell transplant. The receptor source for this set is a boy younger than two who had a stem cell transplant for SCID, so the T cells may come from the graft donor. Each CDR3 is given with its conserved first and last residue. The order of the fields is D gene, V gene, clone size, J gene, CDR3 protein, CDR3 DNA. A D gene is named only where the DNA matches it firmly. Clone size, where shown, is once, few, many, or a class for clones that have expanded.

>-|TRBV5-1|few|TRBJ2-1
CASSLVTRSEQFF
TGCGCCAGCAGCTTGGTGACTAGATCTGAGCAGTTCTTC
>-|TRBV10-3|-|TRBJ1-5
CATNGVSNQPQHF
TGTGCCACCAACGGGGTCAGCAATCAGCCCCAGCATTTT
>TRBD1|TRBV24-1|few|TRBJ1-2
CATSVTGQGHGYTF
TGTGCCACCAGTGTTACCGGACAGGGTCATGGCTACACCTTC
>TRBD2|TRBV5-1|few|TRBJ2-3
CASSLTSLAGGLDTQYF
TGCGCCAGCAGCTTAACGTCACTAGCGGGGGGGCTGGATACGCAGTATTTT
>TRBD2|TRBV12-3/TRBV12-4|few|TRBJ2-3
CASSPGTSGGLSTDTQYF
TGTGCCAGCAGCCCAGGGACTAGCGGGGGCCTAAGCACAGATACGCAGTATTTT
>-|TRBV5-1|few|TRBJ2-5
CASSWVSSAQETQYF
TGCGCCAGCAGTTGGGTCAGTTCCGCTCAAGAGACCCAGTACTTC
>-|TRBV3-1|-|TRBJ1-2
CASGSTGNYGYTF
TGTGCTAGTGGTTCCACAGGAAACTATGGCTACACCTTC
>TRBD2|TRBV20-1|few|TRBJ2-2
CSLGGSNTGELFF
TGCAGCCTGGGAGGGTCGAACACCGGGGAGCTGTTTTTT
>TRBD1|TRBV20-1|few|TRBJ1-1
CSAEGTGDTEAFF
TGCAGTGCTGAGGGAACAGGGGACACTGAAGCTTTCTTT
>TRBD1|TRBV5-1|-|TRBJ2-3
CASSWTGHNTDTQYF
TGCGCCAGCAGCTGGACAGGGCACAACACAGATACGCAGTATTTT